The 14 T cell receptor beta chains listed next were all sequenced from one sample in a study of regulatory T cells in long-lasting Graves disease. Arm-PCR of CDR3 regions and iRepertoire HTBI primers were used to build TCR beta libraries. TCRdb fed the multiplex PCR reads into MiXCR, producing one record per CDR3 protein. The sample yields 450,000 or so distinct CDR3 sequences, less than 25% seen once. The sample's time point: persistent/refractory GD, antithyroid drugs over 5 years with positive TRAb. Generation of the TCR library employed RNA extracted from PBMCs. Material: peripheral blood mononuclear cells (PBMCs), obtained when the disease was refractory, from a patient treated with antithyroid drugs. The source is a female donor with Graves disease.

The chain links TRBV5-4 to TRBJ1-4, with D tentatively TRBD1 (5 bases). CDR1 is SGHNT, CDR2 YYREEE, per germline (reference sequence). The CDR3 runs 13 residues. The V gene lost 3 bases and the J gene lost 6 bases, with 9 bases spanning the gap. CDR3 nucleotides: TGTGCCAGCAGCTACACAGGTGATGAAAAACTGTTTTTT. Encoded protein: CASSYTGDEKLFF.

The J gene is TRBJ2-3, the V gene TRBV20-1; D not resolved. This CDR3 contains 13 residues. Trimming shortened V by 3 bases and J by 3 bases, and 10 bases separated the two germline ends. Germline assignment: CDR1 DFQATT and CDR2 SNEGSKA (reference sequence). In nucleotides, the CDR3 is TGCAGTGCTAGTGAAATGGGAACAGATACGCAGTATTTT. Residues: CSASEMGTDTQYF.

In its sample, this clonotype was seen many times. V gene TRBV2 combines with J gene TRBJ2-2, with D perhaps TRBD1 (6 bases). Germline CDR1 and CDR2: SNHLY and FYNNEI. Between the trimmed V and J ends, which lost 9 bases and 0 bases, there was a span of 8 bases. The CDR3 is made up of 13 amino acids. The CDR3 bases are TGTGCCAGACAGGGAACGAACACCGGGGAGCTGTTTTTT. It yields the protein CARQGTNTGELFF.

The rearrangement uses TRBV28 and TRBJ2-1; D might be TRBD1 or TRBD2, each matching 5 bases. Deletions cut 8 bases from V and 6 bases from J, with 20 bases between. This CDR3 is 15 amino acids long. Germline V gives CDR1 MDHEN, CDR2 SYDVKM. In DNA form, the CDR3 reads TGTGCCAGCCACACCCTCTCCGGGGCCCGCAATGAGCAGTTCTTC. Its protein is CASHTLSGARNEQFF.

In its sample, this clonotype was seen a few times. A read error may explain this, as a much larger clone is one base away. The V call is TRBV20-1, the J call TRBJ1-2; the D is unclear. This CDR3 region has 12 residues. V gave up 6 bases and J gave up 4 bases, with 12 bases separating them. Germline CDR1 is DFQATT and CDR2 is SNEGSKA (reference sequence). Here the CDR3 reads CSAALKSYGYTF. In DNA, the CDR3 is TGCAGTGCGGCGCTGAAGAGCTATGGCTACACCTTC.

The count of this clonotype is one. A much larger clone lies a single base off, so this may be a read error. The chain has TRBV7-9 and TRBJ2-7, with D possibly being TRBD2 (5 bases). The CDR3 extends over 12 amino acids. The V end was cut by 5 bases, the J end by 2 bases, with 7 bases between. Germline V gene sequence: CDR1 SEHNR, CDR2 FQNEAQ (reference sequence). CDR3 nucleotides: TGTGCCAGCAGCCACGGGACCTACGAGCAGTACTTC. It yields the protein CASSHGTYEQYF. Supplemented by reference TRBV7-9 and TRBJ2-7, the full variable domain reads DTGVSQNPRHKITKRGQNVTFRCDPISEHNRLYWYRQTLGQGPEFLTYFQNEAQLEKSRLLSDRFSAERPKGSFSTLEIQRTEQGDSAMYLCASSHGTYEQYFGPGTRLTVT.

The table lists this clonotype with a few counts. The rearrangement links TRBV7-3 to TRBJ2-1, with 7 bases that match TRBD2. The CDR3 loop spans 15 amino acids. After removal of 5 bases from V and 3 bases from J, the junction contained 7 bases not matched to a gene. The germline V gene encodes CDR1 SGHTA and CDR2 FQGTGA. The CDR3 region is CASSREASGYNEQFF. The CDR3 region has the DNA TGTGCCAGCAGCCGGGAGGCTAGCGGCTACAATGAGCAGTTCTTC.

This clonotype was recorded at least ten times. CDR3 sequence reads: CASSSGQPGTQYF. DNA for the CDR3: TGTGCCAGCAGTTCCGGGCAACCCGGAACCCAGTACTTC. V and J are TRBV6-2 or TRBV6-3 and TRBJ2-5; D is ambiguous. Germline V gene sequence: CDR1 MNHEY, CDR2 SVGEGT. The CDR3 totals 13 residues. V was pared by 4 bases and J by 8 bases, with 14 bases between.

The count of this clonotype is one. A far larger clone is one nucleotide away, so this likely arose from a read error. The V gene is TRBV12-3 or TRBV12-4, the J gene TRBJ2-1; no clear D gene. The V end was cut by 6 bases, the J end by 10 bases, with 25 bases between. The length of the CDR3 is 16 residues. CDR3 amino acids: CASRPTGRTEGGEQFF. In DNA, the CDR3 is TGTGCCAGCAGACCCACTGGGCGGACCGAAGGTGGCGAGCAGTTCTTC.

CDR3 bases: TGCAGTGCTAGAGCGGCACAAGGGGGGATTTCACCCCTCCACTTT. This gives the protein CSARAAQGGISPLHF. The chain employs TRBV20-1 and TRBJ1-6, with D possibly being TRBD1 (6 bases). This CDR3 has 15 residues. Trimming took 1 base from V and 9 from J, leaving 16 bases between them. Germline V lookup: CDR1 DFQATT, CDR2 SNEGSKA (reference sequence).

This clonotype was observed a few times. The chain employs TRBV6-5 and TRBJ1-1; D is unclear. The V gene lost 2 bases and the J gene lost 0 bases, with 13 bases spanning the gap. The germline gives CDR1 MNHEY, CDR2 SVGAGI. The CDR3 is 16 amino acids. Here the CDR3 DNA reads TGTGCCAGCAGTTACCGGGTCCCGGCGATGAACACTGAAGCTTTCTTT. Translated: CASSYRVPAMNTEAFF.

The chain couples TRBV7-9 to TRBJ2-1; the match to TRBD2 covers 10 bases. In germline, CDR1 is SEHNR, CDR2 FQNEAQ (reference sequence). J was trimmed by 3 bases and V by 5 bases; bases with no gene match: 4. CDR3 length: 15 amino acids. The CDR3 DNA sequence: TGTGCCAGCAGCCTCACTAGCGGGATCTACAATGAGCAGTTCTTC. This gives the protein CASSLTSGIYNEQFF.

About this clonotype: A read error may explain this, as a much larger clone is one base away. The chain recombines TRBV7-2 with TRBJ1-5; the match to TRBD1 covers 7 bases. This CDR3 is 14 amino acids long. The V gene's germline CDR1 is SGHTA and CDR2 FQGNSA. The CDR3 sequence is CASSLDRGNQPQRF. The CDR3 nucleotides are TGTGCCAGCAGCTTAGACAGGGGCAATCAGCCCCAGCGTTTT.

This chain uses TRBV4-2 with TRBJ1-2, with 8 bases that match TRBD1. There are 17 residues in the CDR3. The J segment lost 3 bases and the V segment lost 0 bases, leaving 9 bases of the junction unmatched. Germline assignment: CDR1 LGHNA and CDR2 YNFKEQ. The CDR3 region has the DNA TGTGCCAGCAGCCAAGATGACAGGGGCCGACTTGACTATGGCTACACCTTC. This translates into CASSQDDRGRLDYGYTF.